A few counts support the clone carrying this TCR beta chain. Sequencing was performed with immunoSEQ multiplex PCR; in TCRdb, only in-frame clones are kept and a portion is missing. This table holds under 200,000 clones, around four fifths found once. This entry belongs to a study of blood T cell repertoires in COVID-19. Germline-derived CDR1 and CDR2 are LNHDA and SQIVND (reference sequence). This CDR3 is 15 amino acids long. J gave up 0 bases and V 8 bases, and 8 bases lay outside the gene matches. The sample taken for sequencing was peripheral blood. This rearrangement joins TRBV19 to TRBJ2-7, with 9 nucleotides matching TRBD1. This receptor was identified in a man in his 70s with acute or convalescent COVID-19. The CDR3 sequence is CASSPGTGLSYEQYF. CDR3 DNA sequence: TGTGCCAGTTCCCCTGGGACAGGGCTCTCCTACGAGCAGTACTTC.